The T cell receptor (beta chain) described here comes from a study of T cell responses to AZD1222 COVID-19 vaccine. Broader study findings: Donors in the cohort were predominantly white British and more often female, and clonal diversity was possibly underestimated.

The assay was immunoSEQ multiplex PCR, and TCRdb's table has in-frame clones only and misses some. Among some 120,000 clones, over 85% were seen once, and the ten largest hold approximately 3.1%. On this clone itself: Its antigen is unidentified.

This receptor was taken from an adult in good health. This specimen was peripheral blood, taken on day 0 of AZD1222 vaccination.

The CDR3 DNA is TGTGCCAGCAGTTACAACAGAAACACTGAAGCTTTCTTT. It specifies CASSYNRNTEAFF. This chain links TRBV6-5 with TRBJ1-1; D is unclear. This CDR3 is built from 13 residues. V was pared by 2 bases and J by 2 bases, with 6 bases between. CDR1 and CDR2 from the germline V gene are MNHEY and SVGAGI.